The 28 T cell receptor beta chains reported below all come from one sample, sequenced in a study of blood T cell repertoires in COVID-19. TCRdb keeps only in-frame clones here, not all; method: immunoSEQ multiplex PCR. This sample has around 250,000 clones, with roughly four fifths found just once. The sample was peripheral blood. Receptor source: a woman between 18 and 29 years old with acute or convalescent COVID-19.

J is TRBJ2-7 and V is TRBV29-1; 7 nucleotides align to TRBD1. The CDR3 is made up of 13 amino acids. Germline V CDR1 and CDR2: SQVTM, ANQGSEA. V lost 7 bases to trimming and J lost 5 bases; unmatched junction nucleotides: 11. CDR3 DNA sequence: TGCAGCGGGACCGACAGGGCGTGGGACGAGCAGTACTTC. Translated: CSGTDRAWDEQYF.

The genes are TRBV5-4 and TRBJ2-1, with 7 bases lining up with TRBD1. V lost 1 base to trimming and J lost 0 bases; unmatched junction nucleotides: 7. This CDR3 comprises 17 residues. The germline V gene encodes CDR1 SGHNT and CDR2 YYREEE (reference sequence). The CDR3 region has the DNA TGTGCCAGCAGCTTGTCCCCGGACAGGAGCTCCTACAATGAGCAGTTCTTC. This gives the protein CASSLSPDRSSYNEQFF.

The chain recombines TRBV27 with TRBJ2-7; 8 bases match TRBD2. The germline V gene has CDR1 MNHEY and CDR2 SMNVEV (reference sequence). This CDR3 has 16 residues. Trimming removed 6 bases from V and 4 bases from J; junction bases left unmatched: 14. The CDR3 DNA sequence: TGTGCCAGCAGCCCAAGATCTCGGAGCGGGAGTTACGAGCAGTACTTC. Its translation: CASSPRSRSGSYEQYF.

The chain joins TRBV7-2 to TRBJ2-6; 10 nucleotides line up with TRBD2. Germline CDR1 reads SGHTA; CDR2 reads FQGNSA. CDR3 length: 18 residues. With V trimmed by 5 bases and J by 2 bases, 9 bases remained unmatched. The chain's CDR3 is CASSEDGLAGAGANVLTF. In DNA, the CDR3 is TGTGCCAGCAGCGAAGACGGGCTAGCGGGGGCTGGGGCCAACGTCCTGACTTTC.

The V gene is TRBV7-9, the J gene TRBJ2-5; tentative D call: TRBD2 (6 bases). Per the germline V gene, CDR1 is SEHNR and CDR2 is FQNEAQ (reference sequence). This CDR3 has 15 residues. V was trimmed by 0 bases and J by 5 bases, leaving 13 bases between them. This CDR3 reads CASSLAPAGRETQYF. As DNA, the CDR3 is TGTGCCAGCAGCTTAGCCCCGGCGGGAAGGGAGACCCAGTACTTC.

The V and J genes are TRBV14 and TRBJ2-7; D gene unclear. CDR1 is SGHDN and CDR2 is FVKESK in the germline V gene. Trimming took off 2 bases at V and 0 bases at J, with 11 bases between the two ends. The CDR3 is 15 residues long. The chain's CDR3 is CASSQSSDNSYEQYF. The CDR3 nucleotides read TGTGCCAGCAGCCAATCATCCGACAACTCCTACGAGCAGTACTTC.

CDR3 nucleotides: TGCGCCAGCAGCTTGTGGGACAGGGGGAATGAGCAGTTCTTC. Translated, it gives CASSLWDRGNEQFF. This chain uses TRBV5-1 with TRBJ2-1, with 11 nucleotides matching TRBD1. V trimming: 1 base; J trimming: 7 bases; junction bases outside the gene matches: 1. Germline lookup yields CDR1 SGHRS and CDR2 YFSETQ. The CDR3 has 14 amino acids.

The CDR3 region has the DNA TGTGCCAGCAGCTTAGGGAGACTAGCGGAGGGCTACGAGCAGTACTTC. Protein sequence: CASSLGRLAEGYEQYF. The J gene is TRBJ2-7, the V gene TRBV7-2; 9 bases map to TRBD2. The J segment lost 3 bases and the V segment lost 1 base, leaving 7 bases of the junction unmatched. Germline V gene lookup returns CDR1 SGHTA and CDR2 FQGNSA. The CDR3 spans 16 residues.

The chain is built from TRBV10-3 and TRBJ2-2, with 7 nucleotides matching TRBD2. The CDR3 is 14 residues long. In germline, CDR1 is ENHRY, CDR2 SYGVKD. After removal of 8 bases from V and 4 bases from J, the junction contained 7 bases not matched to a gene. The CDR3 spells CAIGEGIITGELFF. CDR3 in DNA: TGTGCCATCGGGGAGGGTATCATCACCGGGGAGCTGTTTTTT.

This clone was observed a single time. The V call is TRBV7-9, the J call TRBJ2-5; D may be TRBD1 (5 bases). The ends were cut back, 1 base at V and 5 bases at J, with 14 bases in the middle. CDR1 SEHNR and CDR2 FQNEAQ come from the germline V gene (reference sequence). This CDR3 contains 15 residues. For the CDR3, the DNA is TGTGCCAGCAGCTTAGGGTCAGGGTTCGGGGAGACCCAGTACTTC. Translating gives CASSLGSGFGETQYF.

The chain recombines TRBV6-5 with TRBJ1-1, with 7 bases fitting TRBD1. The CDR3 spans 13 residues. V dropped 4 bases and J dropped 11; count of bases not matched to a gene: 10. Germline V gives CDR1 MNHEY, CDR2 SVGAGI. The CDR3 spells CASSFIDRDRAFF. DNA of the CDR3: TGTGCCAGCAGTTTCATCGACAGGGATCGTGCTTTCTTT.

The V and J genes are TRBV11-2 and TRBJ1-1, with D possibly matching TRBD1 (5 bases). Germline loops: CDR1 SGHAT, CDR2 FQNNGV. V dropped 5 bases and J dropped 6 bases, with 10 bases sitting between them. This CDR3 is built from 12 residues. The CDR3 loop is CASSPGRAEAFF. CDR3 sequence (DNA): TGTGCCAGCAGCCCCGGCAGGGCTGAAGCTTTCTTT.

CDR3 coding DNA: TGTGCCATCAGTGGCCGGCAAGGGGTCGTTGGGAACACTGAAGCTTTCTTT. Translated: CAISGRQGVVGNTEAFF. The chain joins TRBV10-3 to TRBJ1-1; perhaps TRBD1 as D (5 bases). The CDR3 sequence is 17 residues long. V lost 4 bases and J 1 base, leaving 19 bases between the germline ends. CDR1 is ENHRY, CDR2 SYGVKD, per germline.

The rearrangement links TRBV27 to TRBJ2-7; a possible D gene is TRBD2 (6 bases). The CDR3 has 16 residues. The V end was cut by 6 bases, the J end by 12 bases, with 30 bases between. Germline-derived CDR1 and CDR2 are MNHEY and SMNVEV (reference sequence). CDR3 nucleotide sequence: TGTGCCAGCAGCCTTACTAGCCCTATCGATCCCTTTGAGGTGTACTTC. As protein: CASSLTSPIDPFEVYF.

The V and J genes are TRBV5-1 and TRBJ1-4; D may be TRBD1 (5 bases). Between the trimmed V and J ends, which lost 0 bases and 4 bases, there was a span of 16 bases. Germline V gene data show CDR1 as SGHRS and CDR2 as YFSETQ. This CDR3 comprises 17 residues. The DNA for the CDR3 is TGCGCCAGCAGCTTGGAGGCTATGGGGCGGCTTAATGAAAAACTGTTTTTT. Its protein is CASSLEAMGRLNEKLFF. The whole variable domain, filled in from reference TRBV5-1 and TRBJ1-4, reads KAGVTQTPRYLIKTRGQQVTLSCSPISGHRSVSWYQQTPGQGLQFLFEYFSETQRNKGNFPGRFSGRQFSNSRSEMNVSTLELGDSALYLCASSLEAMGRLNEKLFFGSGTQLSVL.

This clone was found a few times. The gene calls are TRBV30 and TRBJ1-1; D call uncertain. This CDR3 contains 13 residues. Trimming pared 5 bases from V and 0 bases from J, leaving 10 bases between. Germline assignment: CDR1 GTSNPN and CDR2 SVGIG (reference sequence). The CDR3 spells CAWSRLVNTEAFF. CDR3 DNA: TGTGCCTGGTCTCGGTTGGTGAACACTGAAGCTTTCTTT.

The chain combines TRBV6-6 with TRBJ1-2; D not resolved. Germline V gene sequence: CDR1 MNHNY, CDR2 SVGAGI (reference sequence). The CDR3 is 15 residues long. V lost 5 bases, J lost 0 bases, and 13 bases lay in between. CDR3 coding DNA: TGTGCCAGCAGTAATAGCGAAGGGTCTAACTATGGCTACACCTTC. Residues: CASSNSEGSNYGYTF.

This sequence joins TRBV13 and TRBJ1-3; a possible D gene is TRBD1 (5 bases). The CDR3 sequence is 16 residues long. The V and J ends lost 7 bases and 3 bases respectively, with 19 bases between them. CDR1 PRHDT and CDR2 FYEKMQ come from the germline V gene (reference sequence). The CDR3 sequence: CASTVWADSYGNTIYF. CDR3 in DNA: TGTGCCAGCACCGTTTGGGCCGACAGTTATGGAAACACCATATATTTT.

This chain uses TRBV10-3 with TRBJ1-2, with D unclear. Trimming removed 0 bases from V and 5 bases from J, with 7 bases in between. The CDR3 consists of 13 residues. The germline V gene encodes CDR1 ENHRY and CDR2 SYGVKD. CDR3 in DNA: TGTGCCATCAGTGAGTCCGGTCGATATGGCTACACCTTC. Its translation: CAISESGRYGYTF.

J is TRBJ2-1 and V is TRBV25-1, with 10 bases that match TRBD2. This CDR3 has 14 residues. Germline V gene sequence: CDR1 MGHDK, CDR2 SYGVNS. Germline trimming cut 7 bases from V and 2 bases from J; bases unmatched to any gene: 2. This CDR3 is CASKGLAAYNEQFF. DNA for the CDR3: TGTGCCAGCAAAGGACTAGCGGCCTACAATGAGCAGTTCTTC.

The V gene is TRBV4-1, the J gene TRBJ1-5; unclear D gene. The V and J ends lost 4 bases and 2 bases respectively, with 12 bases between them. CDR1 is MGHRA and CDR2 is YSYEKL in the germline V gene. This CDR3 region has 15 residues. CDR3 DNA: TGCGCCAGCAGCCCATCTGGGCAGGGCAATCAGCCCCAGCATTTT. Amino acid sequence: CASSPSGQGNQPQHF.

A single count supports this clone. V and J are TRBV7-8 and TRBJ2-5, with 9 bases that match TRBD2. Unmatched junction bases numbered 18, after V lost 3 bases and J lost 4 bases. This CDR3 has 19 amino acids. Germline CDR1 and CDR2: SGHVS and FQNEAQ. CDR3 in amino acids: CASSFLGVAGEIRGETQYF. CDR3 in DNA: TGTGCCAGCAGCTTCCTTGGAGTAGCGGGAGAGATTAGAGGAGAGACCCAGTACTTC.

This rearrangement joins TRBV5-6 to TRBJ2-2, with D unresolved. Trimming stripped 10 bases from V and 2 bases from J, with 18 bases between. Per germline, CDR1 SGHDT and CDR2 YYEEEE. This CDR3 contains 15 residues. In DNA, the CDR3 is TGTGCCGTCAGTAGCCGAAGCTTAAACACCGGGGAGCTGTTTTTT. Amino acid sequence: CAVSSRSLNTGELFF. Combining the CDR3 with reference TRBV5-6 and TRBJ2-2 gives the whole variable domain DAGVTQSPTHLIKTRGQQVTLRCSPKSGHDTVSWYQQALGQGPQFIFQYYEEEERQRGNFPDRFSGHQFPNYSSELNVNALLLGDSALYLCAVSSRSLNTGELFFGEGSRLTVL.

J is TRBJ2-3 and V is TRBV28, with 11 positions matching TRBD2. The V gene's germline CDR1 is MDHEN and CDR2 SYDVKM. The trim removed 8 bases at V and 0 bases at J, leaving 4 bases unmatched. The CDR3 covers 15 residues. The CDR3 here is CASLRLAGSTDTQYF. The CDR3 DNA follows: TGTGCCAGCCTCCGACTAGCGGGAAGCACAGATACGCAGTATTTT.

In DNA, the CDR3 is TGTGCCAGCAGTTCCACGGGGGAGCAGTACTTC. Translating it yields CASSSTGEQYF. The chain joins TRBV5-5 to TRBJ2-7, with D perhaps matching TRBD2 (5 bases). The germline V gene encodes CDR1 SGHKS and CDR2 YYEKEE (reference sequence). Trimming shortened V by 5 bases and J by 7 bases, and 10 bases separated the two germline ends. This CDR3 is 11 amino acids long.

The V and J genes are TRBV6-2 or TRBV6-3 and TRBJ2-7; 7 bases fit TRBD1. The germline CDR1 and CDR2 sequences are MNHEY and SVGEGT. The CDR3 length is 14 residues. V trimming: 1 base; J trimming: 0 bases; junction bases outside the gene matches: 0. The CDR3 here is CASSYWDSSYEQYF. The CDR3 nucleotides are TGTGCCAGCAGTTACTGGGACAGCTCCTACGAGCAGTACTTC.

V usage is TRBV13 and J usage is TRBJ1-2; 8 bases map to TRBD1. The CDR3 has 15 residues. The V gene's germline CDR1 is PRHDT and CDR2 FYEKMQ (reference sequence). V lost 4 bases and J lost 12; bases outside the gene matches: 16. CDR3 sequence reads: CASSSQDQGAFSHTF. The CDR3 coding sequence is TGTGCCAGCAGCTCGCAAGACCAGGGGGCTTTTTCGCACACCTTC.

This clone turned up a few times. The chain is built from TRBV11-2 and TRBJ2-7, with a weak D call TRBD2 (5 bases). The CDR3 totals 15 residues. The V gene's germline CDR1 is SGHAT and CDR2 FQNNGV. V lost 3 bases and J 4 bases, leaving 16 bases between the germline ends. CDR3 nucleotide sequence: TGTGCCAGCAGCTTCGCGGGTACGGATGGGTACGAGCAGTACTTC. Translation: CASSFAGTDGYEQYF.